The rows below give T cell receptor beta chains drawn from one sample of a study of T cell responses to AZD1222 COVID-19 vaccine. Profiled with immunoSEQ multiplex PCR; TCRdb holds only in-frame clones, not every one. Of around 140,000 clones listed, around 87% are singletons. The sample consisted of peripheral blood, taken on day 0 of AZD1222 vaccination. These receptors originate from an adult in good health. The CDR3 runs from the conserved cysteine through the conserved F or W. The order of the fields is clone size, V gene, D gene, J gene, CDR3 protein, CDR3 DNA. A D gene is named only where the DNA matches it firmly. Size is stated for part of the rows, as once, few or many counts, or as a class when the clone is expanded.

-	TRBV5-1	TRBD2	TRBJ2-3	CASSRIGTSGGVDTQYF	TGCGCCAGCAGTCGAATTGGGACTAGCGGGGGTGTAGATACGCAGTATTTT
-	TRBV7-9	-	TRBJ2-1	CASTERATEQFF	TGTGCCAGCACCGAACGGGCTACTGAGCAGTTCTTC
once	TRBV6-4	-	TRBJ1-1	CASSEWRESTEAFF	TGTGCCAGCAGTGAATGGCGGGAATCCACTGAAGCTTTCTTT
-	TRBV5-6	-	TRBJ2-1	CASSLVSRDVNEQFF	TGTGCCAGCAGCTTGGTAAGCAGGGATGTAAATGAGCAGTTCTTC
-	TRBV12-3/TRBV12-4	TRBD1	TRBJ1-2	CASSFDTGVGYTF	TGTGCCAGCAGTTTCGATACAGGGGTGGGCTACACCTTC
few	TRBV3-1/TRBV3-2	-	TRBJ1-5	CASSQGVPGLSRGNQPQHF	TGTGCCAGCAGCCAAGGAGTCCCGGGACTCTCTCGGGGCAATCAGCCCCAGCATTTT
once	TRBV5-1	-	TRBJ2-7	CASSLSGVGPSYEQYF	TGCGCCAGCAGCTTGTCGGGTGTGGGACCCTCCTACGAGCAGTACTTC
-	TRBV20-1	TRBD1	TRBJ2-1	CSASNLAGGSTEQFF	TGCAGTGCTAGTAATCTGGCAGGGGGTTCGACTGAGCAGTTCTTC
-	TRBV6-2/TRBV6-3	TRBD1	TRBJ2-5	CASSRLQGLETQYF	TGTGCCAGCAGCCGGCTACAGGGGCTGGAGACCCAGTACTTC
-	TRBV27	-	TRBJ2-1	CASSPPRGHEQFF	TGTGCCAGCAGTCCCCCTAGGGGCCATGAGCAGTTCTTC
-	TRBV7-9	-	TRBJ1-4	CASSWRDSTNEKLFF	TGTGCCAGCAGCTGGAGGGACTCAACTAATGAAAAACTGTTTTTT
-	TRBV7-2	-	TRBJ1-2	CASSLYSTVNYGYTF	TGTGCCAGCAGCCTATACAGCACAGTTAACTATGGCTACACCTTC
-	TRBV28	-	TRBJ2-7	CASREYNEQYF	TGTGCCAGCAGGGAATACAACGAGCAGTACTTC
-	TRBV6-5	TRBD1	TRBJ1-3	CASRTPGQGGNTIYF	TGTGCCAGCAGGACTCCGGGACAGGGGGGAAACACCATATATTTT
-	TRBV9	-	TRBJ1-2	CASSGSGGYKSGYTF	TGTGCCAGCAGCGGATCCGGGGGATACAAAAGTGGCTACACCTTC